The subject of this entry is one T cell receptor (beta chain). Under the authors' procedure: Using reference gene primer amplification, nucleated cell counts were estimated. The method was immunoSEQ multiplex PCR; TCRdb's version includes in-frame clones alone and lacks a portion of them. V, J and clone size are those of that table, while D and trimming were read from the DNA. The sample holds approximately 100,000 clones; roughly 76% are singletons and the top ten take roughly 15%. These data are taken from a study of blood T cell repertoires in COVID-19. Overall study: Samples came from the United States, Italy and Spain, spanning acute and convalescent COVID-19. The cDNA or gDNA used as material had been derived from T cells, B-cell-depleted T cells, or PBMCs.

Trimming cost V 1 base and J 5 bases; bases outside gene matches: 9. CDR3 length equals 17 residues. Germline CDR1 and CDR2: SGHRS and YFSETQ. This clonotype originated in a woman aged 80 or over with active or convalescent COVID-19. The chain links TRBV5-1 to TRBJ2-2; TRBD1 aligns across 9 bases. Material for sequencing was peripheral blood. The CDR3 reads CASSLRALGQGTGELFF. CDR3 coding DNA: TGCGCCAGCAGCTTGAGAGCGTTAGGACAGGGGACCGGGGAGCTGTTTTTT.